The 21 T cell receptor beta chains listed next were all sequenced from one sample in a study of cytomegalovirus exposure and HLA in healthy donors. A multiplex PCR was run with 60 Vbeta primers and 13 Jbeta primers. Data came from immunoSEQ multiplex PCR; TCRdb stores just in-frame clones and leaves some out. The sample carries about 150,000 clones, roughly 77% recorded once. The sequenced sample was PBMCs. The source is a man younger than 40 in good health and CMV-seropositive.

Here the CDR3 reads CASSWGLAKDTQYF. CDR3 bases: TGTGCCAGCAGTTGGGGACTGGCGAAAGATACGCAGTATTTT. This chain uses TRBV6-5 with TRBJ2-3, with a tentative D call TRBD2 (6 bases). V gave up 4 bases and J gave up 5 bases, with 13 bases separating them. Germline loops: CDR1 MNHEY, CDR2 SVGAGI. This CDR3 has 14 residues.

The chain couples TRBV23-1 to TRBJ1-3; no reliable D call. TRBV23-1 is an open reading frame whose function is uncertain. V was shortened by 6 bases and J by 7 bases, with 16 bases between the two germline ends. CDR3 size: 14 residues. This CDR3 reads CASSPRERANTIYF. The DNA of the CDR3 is TGCGCCAGCAGCCCTCGGGAACGAGCGAACACCATATATTTT.

The V call is TRBV6-5, the J call TRBJ1-2; D gene unclear. The germline CDR1 and CDR2 sequences are MNHEY and SVGAGI. V lost 4 bases to trimming and J lost 5 bases, with 17 bases between them. The CDR3 has 15 residues. In DNA, the CDR3 is TGTGCCAGCAGTTTAAGGCCGAGGGCTAGTTATGGCTACACCTTC. The encoded protein is CASSLRPRASYGYTF.

The rearrangement joins TRBV19 to TRBJ1-1; TRBD1 matches at 7 bases. CDR1 is LNHDA and CDR2 is SQIVND in the germline V gene (reference sequence). Losses at the gene ends were 6 bases for V and 5 bases for J; bases not matched to a gene: 6. The CDR3 extends over 13 amino acids. CDR3 in amino acids: CASRPTGRTEAFF. As DNA, the CDR3 is TGTGCCAGTAGACCGACAGGGAGGACTGAAGCTTTCTTT.

The chain employs TRBV5-5 and TRBJ2-2; D ambiguous. V was pared by 5 bases and J by 0 bases, with 11 bases between. This CDR3 is 15 amino acids long. Germline loops: CDR1 SGHKS, CDR2 YYEKEE (reference sequence). The CDR3 DNA reads as TGTGCCAGCAGACTAACAACATCGAACACCGGGGAGCTGTTTTTT. It specifies CASRLTTSNTGELFF. The full variable domain, with the rest looked up from reference TRBV5-5 and TRBJ2-2, is DAGVTQSPTHLIKTRGQQVTLRCSPISGHKSVSWYQQVLGQGPQFIFQYYEKEERGRGNFPDRFSARQFPNYSSELNVNALLLGDSALYLCASRLTTSNTGELFFGEGSRLTVL.

This clone was counted a few times. V gene TRBV4-3 combines with J gene TRBJ1-4, with D unresolved. Germline V lookup: CDR1 LGHNA, CDR2 YSLEER. V lost 3 bases and J lost 0, with 14 bases in between. The CDR3 covers 17 residues. In DNA form, the CDR3 reads TGCGCCAGCAGCCAGGATGGAGCAATTGCAACTAATGAAAAACTGTTTTTT. Amino acid sequence: CASSQDGAIATNEKLFF.

The V call is TRBV29-1, the J call TRBJ2-5; 10 bases map to TRBD1. With V trimmed by 8 bases and J by 5 bases, 5 bases remained unmatched. The CDR3 is made up of 12 amino acids. Germline V gene data show CDR1 as SQVTM and CDR2 as ANQGSEA. The chain's CDR3 is CSTDRGLETQYF. The CDR3 bases are TGCAGCACAGACAGGGGGCTTGAGACCCAGTACTTC.

The chain is built from TRBV19 and TRBJ2-3; D is unresolved. Germline CDR1 LNHDA, CDR2 SQIVND (reference sequence). Trimming pared 5 bases from V and 3 bases from J, leaving 9 bases between. The CDR3 has 13 amino acids. The CDR3 DNA reads as TGTGCCAGTAGTGTCTCTAAGACAGATACGCAGTATTTT. Protein sequence: CASSVSKTDTQYF.

This rearrangement joins TRBV7-3 to TRBJ2-7; TRBD2 matches 8 bases. The CDR3 sequence is 13 residues long. V shed 5 bases, J shed 10 bases, and the junction held 10 bases outside the gene matches. The germline CDR1 and CDR2 sequences are SGHTA and FQGTGA. The CDR3 sequence: CASSPRGGGPQYF. CDR3 nucleotide sequence: TGTGCCAGCAGCCCCCGGGGCGGGGGGCCTCAGTACTTC.

The chain uses TRBV5-4 and TRBJ2-1, with 9 bases aligning to TRBD2. Trimming cost V 4 bases and J 0 bases; bases outside gene matches: 5. Germline loops: CDR1 SGHNT, CDR2 YYREEE (reference sequence). This CDR3 region has 16 residues. The CDR3 is CASSGGRAGSYNEQFF. CDR3 bases: TGTGCCAGCAGCGGCGGGAGGGCCGGCTCCTACAATGAGCAGTTCTTC.

The chain combines TRBV7-9 with TRBJ1-2; 11 nucleotides agree with TRBD1. CDR1 is SEHNR, CDR2 FQNEAQ, per germline (reference sequence). The V segment lost 5 bases and the J segment 5 bases; nucleotides outside the gene matches: 10. CDR3 length: 16 residues. Here the CDR3 reads CASSPADRDRGYGYTF. DNA for the CDR3: TGTGCCAGCAGCCCAGCCGACCGGGACAGGGGGTATGGCTACACCTTC.

The chain has TRBV12-5 and TRBJ1-1, with D possibly TRBD1 on 5 matching bases. This CDR3 contains 14 residues. With 6 bases removed from V and 1 base from J, the gap between germline ends came to 12 bases. Per the germline V gene, CDR1 is LGHNT and CDR2 is FRNRAP. This chain's CDR3 is CASGASGGNTEAFF. CDR3 DNA sequence: TGTGCTAGTGGGGCGTCGGGGGGGAACACTGAAGCTTTCTTT. The complete variable domain, with remaining parts taken from reference TRBV12-5 and TRBJ1-1, reads DARVTQTPRHKVTEMGQEVTMRCQPILGHNTVFWYRQTMMQGLELLAYFRNRAPLDDSGMPKDRFSAEMPDATLATLKIQPSEPRDSAVYFCASGASGGNTEAFFGQGTRLTVV.

This rearrangement joins TRBV9 to TRBJ1-2, with D possibly TRBD1 on 6 matching bases. With 0 bases removed from V and 0 bases from J, the gap between germline ends came to 9 bases. The CDR3 has 15 residues. Germline V gives CDR1 SGDLS, CDR2 YYNGEE. In DNA, the CDR3 is TGTGCCAGCAGCGTAGCAGGACAGACTAACTATGGCTACACCTTC. Encoded protein: CASSVAGQTNYGYTF.

This clone has just one count. The chain is built from TRBV5-1 and TRBJ2-6; TRBD1 matches at 8 bases. Germline-derived CDR1 and CDR2 are SGHRS and YFSETQ. With V trimmed by 3 bases and J by 2 bases, 4 bases remained unmatched. The CDR3 sequence is 16 residues long. In DNA, the CDR3 is TGCGCCAGCAGCTCCCAACAGGGGGCTGGGGCCAACGTCCTGACTTTC. Translated: CASSSQQGAGANVLTF.

V gene TRBV27 combines with J gene TRBJ2-7; tentatively, D is TRBD2 (7 bases). The CDR3 contains 16 residues. Per the germline V gene, CDR1 is MNHEY and CDR2 is SMNVEV (reference sequence). Between the trimmed V and J ends, which lost 0 bases and 4 bases, there was a span of 16 bases. As DNA, the CDR3 is TGTGCCAGCAGTTTATCATTTGAGGGGGGGAGATACGAGCAGTACTTC. Amino acids: CASSLSFEGGRYEQYF.

In this sample, this clone turned up once. This rearrangement joins TRBV9 to TRBJ2-7; D perhaps matches TRBD1 (5 bases). Germline V CDR1 and CDR2: SGDLS, YYNGEE. This CDR3 is built from 15 residues. V lost 0 bases and J lost 0, with 10 bases in between. This CDR3 reads CASSVAGQNSYEQYF. DNA for the CDR3: TGTGCCAGCAGCGTAGCCGGACAAAACTCCTACGAGCAGTACTTC. Drawing the rest from reference TRBV9 and TRBJ2-7, the complete variable domain is DSGVTQTPKHLITATGQRVTLRCSPRSGDLSVYWYQQSLDQGLQFLIQYYNGEERAKGNILERFSAQQFPDLHSELNLSSLELGDSALYFCASSVAGQNSYEQYFGPGTRLTVT.

J is TRBJ1-1 and V is TRBV5-1, with TRBD1 matching over 10 bases. The J segment lost 6 bases and the V segment lost 3 bases, leaving 5 bases of the junction unmatched. The CDR3 extends over 14 amino acids. Germline values: CDR1 SGHRS, CDR2 YFSETQ. The CDR3 here is CASSWGQGSAEAFF. The CDR3 nucleotides are TGCGCCAGCAGCTGGGGACAGGGGAGCGCTGAAGCTTTCTTT.

This clone has only a few counts. Relative to the germline gene, one junction end is altered; a read error may explain this. The chain couples TRBV6-6 to TRBJ2-7; 12 nucleotides line up with TRBD1. The germline CDR1 and CDR2 sequences are MNHNY and SVGAGI (reference sequence). This CDR3 has 16 amino acids. The CDR3 region is CASSYPGQGAFYEHHF. Written as DNA, the CDR3 is TGTGCCAGCAGTTACCCGGGACAGGGGGCCTTCTACGAGCACCACTTC.

This chain uses TRBV11-2 with TRBJ2-3, with a possible D match to TRBD2 (6 bases). There are 15 residues in the CDR3. V was clipped by 6 bases and J by 1 base, with 14 bases between them. In germline, CDR1 is SGHAT, CDR2 FQNNGV. CDR3 residues: CASRAPGRRTDTQYF. The CDR3 bases are TGTGCCAGCAGGGCGCCCGGGAGACGCACAGATACGCAGTATTTT.

This chain connects TRBV27 to TRBJ1-5, with D possibly matching TRBD1 (5 bases). V was trimmed by 5 bases and J by 4 bases, leaving 12 bases between them. Germline-derived CDR1 and CDR2 are MNHEY and SMNVEV (reference sequence). There are 14 residues in the CDR3. CDR3 DNA: TGTGCCAGCAGTGCCACGACAGTAAATCAGCCCCAGCATTTT. This translates into CASSATTVNQPQHF.

The chain uses TRBV28 and TRBJ2-6, with TRBD2 as a possible D gene (5 bases). The length of the CDR3 is 16 residues. Deletions cut 8 bases from V and 2 bases from J, with 16 bases between. Germline lookup yields CDR1 MDHEN and CDR2 SYDVKM. CDR3 region: CASAGEGLPGANVLTF. DNA of the CDR3: TGTGCCAGCGCTGGTGAGGGCTTACCTGGGGCCAACGTCCTGACTTTC.